This entry lists 17 T cell receptor beta chains sequenced from one sample in a study of shared T cell receptors in the human thymus. The protocol was immunoSEQ multiplex PCR, while the TCRdb copy is restricted to in-frame clones and leaves out a portion. The sample contains 650,000 to 950,000 clones, approximately 83% of which appear only once. In addition, the sample was reused for a study of human thymus T cells.

The material sequenced was thymocytes. These receptors all stem from a girl under three years old with a congenital heart defect.

This rearrangement joins TRBV7-2 to TRBJ1-1; 7 bases fit TRBD1. This CDR3 is built from 14 residues. Germline assignment: CDR1 SGHTA and CDR2 FQGNSA. V lost 5 bases to trimming and J lost 0 bases; unmatched junction nucleotides: 3. The CDR3 DNA is TGTGCCAGCAGCCGGGACAGCATGAACACTGAAGCTTTCTTT. It yields the protein CASSRDSMNTEAFF.

The CDR3 region is CASSQPRGENGYTF. The DNA of the CDR3 is TGCGCCAGCAGCCAACCCCGGGGGGAGAATGGCTACACCTTC. The J gene is TRBJ1-2, the V gene TRBV4-1, with D perhaps matching TRBD1 (5 bases). Trimming shortened V by 2 bases and J by 6 bases, and 13 bases separated the two germline ends. CDR3 length equals 14 residues. Germline V CDR1 and CDR2: MGHRA, YSYEKL.

CDR3 in amino acids: CAWSFRRLPRGGEQYF. CDR3 in DNA: TGTGCCTGGAGCTTTAGGAGGTTGCCCCGAGGTGGCGAGCAGTACTTC. The genes are TRBV30 and TRBJ2-7; D may be TRBD2 (5 bases). Germline loops: CDR1 GTSNPN, CDR2 SVGIG (reference sequence). Trimming took off 3 bases at V and 6 bases at J, with 24 bases between the two ends. CDR3 length: 16 residues.

A word on this clone: It is unclear where the CDR3 begins or ends on the DNA, so no DNA is shown, and the CDR3 is as TCRdb lists it. The chain links TRBV6-1 to TRBJ2-2; TRBD2, the table's D call, lacks a check against the DNA. Germline CDR1 is MNHNS and CDR2 is SASEGT. The CDR3 is 12 residues long, counting both termini. Here the CDR3 reads CASILDYGELFF.

This chain joins TRBV5-1 and TRBJ1-6; a possible D gene is TRBD1 (6 bases). Trimming cost V 0 bases and J 8 bases, with 18 bases left between them. CDR1 is SGHRS, CDR2 YFSETQ, per germline. The CDR3 covers 17 residues. In DNA, the CDR3 is TGCGCCAGCAGCTTGGGAAACGGAGACAGGACTTATTCACCCCTCCACTTT. Its translation is CASSLGNGDRTYSPLHF.

J is TRBJ1-4 and V is TRBV9; the match to TRBD1 covers 9 bases. This CDR3 is built from 15 residues. V gave up 6 bases and J gave up 4 bases; unmatched junction bases: 7. Germline CDR1 reads SGDLS; CDR2 reads YYNGEE. As DNA, the CDR3 is TGTGCCAGCACCGCCGGGACAGGGATTAATGAAAAACTGTTTTTT. This encodes CASTAGTGINEKLFF.

The chain employs TRBV6-1 and TRBJ2-2; weak D call: TRBD1 (6 bases). Trimming shortened V by 1 base and J by 13 bases, and 16 bases separated the two germline ends. In germline, CDR1 is MNHNS, CDR2 SASEGT. The CDR3 has 14 residues. The CDR3: CASSEGAGAVMLFF. The DNA for the CDR3 is TGTGCCAGCAGTGAAGGCGCAGGGGCGGTGATGCTGTTTTTT.

The V and J genes are TRBV5-4 and TRBJ2-2; D gene uncertain. This CDR3 is 11 amino acids long. Germline-derived CDR1 and CDR2 are SGHNT and YYREEE (reference sequence). Trimming pared 8 bases from V and 6 bases from J, leaving 8 bases between. CDR3 nucleotide sequence: TGTGCCAGAGGAGTGCCCGGGGAGCTGTTTTTT. Amino acids: CARGVPGELFF. The full variable domain, in which reference TRBV5-4 and TRBJ2-2 provide the parts outside the CDR3, is ETGVTQSPTHLIKTRGQQVTLRCSSQSGHNTVSWYQQALGQGPQFIFQYYREEENGRGNFPPRFSGLQFPNYSSELNVNALELDDSALYLCARGVPGELFFGEGSRLTVL.

The chain joins TRBV7-2 to TRBJ2-7; D is unclear. Germline V gene lookup returns CDR1 SGHTA and CDR2 FQGNSA. The CDR3 length is 13 residues. The ends were cut back, 3 bases at V and 5 bases at J, with 11 bases in the middle. CDR3 DNA: TGTGCCAGCAGCTTGGTTAGCTTCGACGAGCAGTACTTC. This translates into CASSLVSFDEQYF.

The chain employs TRBV19 and TRBJ1-1; 7 bases are shared with TRBD1. Trimming took 5 bases from V and 2 from J; bases not matched to a gene: 5. The CDR3 extends over 14 amino acids. Germline V lookup: CDR1 LNHDA, CDR2 SQIVND (reference sequence). The CDR3 region has the DNA TGTGCCAGTAGTCCACGACAGGGCAACACTGAAGCTTTCTTT. This codes for CASSPRQGNTEAFF.

This clone was seen only a few times. The V gene is TRBV6-1, the J gene TRBJ1-2, with D perhaps matching TRBD1 (5 bases). Germline CDR1 and CDR2: MNHNS and SASEGT. V was trimmed by 7 bases and J by 4 bases, leaving 16 bases between them. The CDR3 loop spans 14 amino acids. The CDR3 spells CASTIKAGCYGYTF. The CDR3 DNA is TGTGCCAGCACCATAAAAGCAGGGTGCTATGGCTACACCTTC.

The chain has TRBV18 and TRBJ2-7; tentative D call: TRBD1 (6 bases). The CDR3 covers 14 residues. V was shortened by 4 bases and J by 2 bases, with 12 bases between the two germline ends. The germline V gene encodes CDR1 KGHSH and CDR2 LQKENI. The CDR3 spells CASSRKGVPYEQYF. In nucleotides, the CDR3 is TGTGCCAGCTCACGAAAGGGGGTCCCCTACGAGCAGTACTTC. Combining the CDR3 with reference TRBV18 and TRBJ2-7 gives the whole variable domain NAGVMQNPRHLVRRRGQEARLRCSPMKGHSHVYWYRQLPEEGLKFMVYLQKENIIDESGMPKERFSAEFPKEGPSILRIQQVVRGDSAAYFCASSRKGVPYEQYFGPGTRLTVT.

The V and J genes are TRBV9 and TRBJ1-4; TRBD1 is a possible D gene (6 bases). V was trimmed by 0 bases and J by 8 bases, leaving 14 bases between them. The V gene's germline CDR1 is SGDLS and CDR2 YYNGEE. The CDR3 covers 15 residues. CDR3 sequence: CASSVGDNFGEKLFF. The CDR3 nucleotides read TGTGCCAGCAGCGTAGGGGACAATTTTGGCGAAAAACTGTTTTTT.

About this clone itself: The junction and the germline gene differ at one end; a read error may be behind it. The V gene is TRBV5-4, the J gene TRBJ1-1; 7 bases align to TRBD1. This CDR3 spans 17 amino acids. The germline V gene encodes CDR1 SGHNT and CDR2 YYREEE (reference sequence). CDR3 loop: CASSLKGTDNTEGGHGF. The CDR3 DNA is TGTGCCAGCAGCTTGAAAGGGACAGATAACACTGAAGGGGGGCATGGGTTT.

The V call is TRBV21-1, the J call TRBJ1-6; the table's D gene call, TRBD1, was not cross checked with the DNA. TRBV21-1 is termed a pseudogene. The CDR3 totals 17 residues. CDR3 sequence reads: CASSSPGTGFKGSPLHF. The CDR3, as DNA: TGTGCCAGCAGCAGTCCCGGGACAGGGTTTAAGGGCTCACCCCTCCACTTT.

This sequence joins TRBV4-1 and TRBJ1-5; D unclear. The germline V gene encodes CDR1 MGHRA and CDR2 YSYEKL. Between the trimmed V and J ends, which lost 1 base and 4 bases, there was a span of 14 bases. There are 16 residues in the CDR3. CDR3 sequence reads: CASSQGRVARNQPQHF. For the CDR3, the DNA is TGCGCCAGCAGCCAAGGAAGAGTTGCGCGGAATCAGCCCCAGCATTTT.

This sequence joins TRBV15 and TRBJ1-1; D call uncertain. The V end was cut by 4 bases, the J end by 5 bases, with 17 bases between. The CDR3 has 15 residues. Germline V lookup: CDR1 LNHNV, CDR2 YYDKDF (reference sequence). The CDR3 nucleotides read TGTGCCACCAGCACATCGATTCAACGGAGTACTGAAGCTTTCTTT. Protein sequence: CATSTSIQRSTEAFF. Based on the CDR3 plus reference TRBV15 and TRBJ1-1, the full variable domain is DAMVIQNPRYQVTQFGKPVTLSCSQTLNHNVMYWYQQKSSQAPKLLFHYYDKDFNNEADTPDNFQSRRPNTSFCFLDIRSPGLGDTAMYLCATSTSIQRSTEAFFGQGTRLTVV.